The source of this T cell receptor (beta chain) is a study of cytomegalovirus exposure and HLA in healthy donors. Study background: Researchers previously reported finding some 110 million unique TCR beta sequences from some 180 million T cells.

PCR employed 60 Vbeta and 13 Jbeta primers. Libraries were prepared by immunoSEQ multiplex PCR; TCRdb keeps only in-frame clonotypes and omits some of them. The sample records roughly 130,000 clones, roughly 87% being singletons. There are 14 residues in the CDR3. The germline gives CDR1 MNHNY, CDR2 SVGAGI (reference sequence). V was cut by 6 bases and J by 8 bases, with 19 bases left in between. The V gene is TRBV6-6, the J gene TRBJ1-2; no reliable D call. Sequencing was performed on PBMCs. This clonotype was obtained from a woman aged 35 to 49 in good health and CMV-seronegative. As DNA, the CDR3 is TGTGCCAGCAGCAAGCAGGTGGAAGTAAACGGCTACACCTTC. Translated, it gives CASSKQVEVNGYTF.